Described below is a single T cell receptor (beta chain) sequence and its context. This sample was taken from a study of cytomegalovirus exposure and HLA in healthy donors. The PCR used 60 Vbeta and 13 Jbeta primers. Produced via immunoSEQ multiplex PCR; TCRdb's table is partial and in-frame only. Of over 150,000 clones in the sample, under 85% were seen once. From germline, CDR1 is SNHLY and CDR2 FYNNEI. This CDR3 is 14 amino acids long. Trimming took 7 bases from V and 5 from J, leaving 14 bases between them. This clonotype originated in a man between 45 and 60 years old in good health and CMV-seronegative. This chain joins TRBV2 and TRBJ2-2; D may be TRBD2 (6 bases). Sequences were obtained from PBMCs. CDR3 sequence reads: CASILTSSTGELFF. CDR3 coding DNA: TGTGCCAGCATCTTGACTAGTTCGACCGGGGAGCTGTTTTTT.